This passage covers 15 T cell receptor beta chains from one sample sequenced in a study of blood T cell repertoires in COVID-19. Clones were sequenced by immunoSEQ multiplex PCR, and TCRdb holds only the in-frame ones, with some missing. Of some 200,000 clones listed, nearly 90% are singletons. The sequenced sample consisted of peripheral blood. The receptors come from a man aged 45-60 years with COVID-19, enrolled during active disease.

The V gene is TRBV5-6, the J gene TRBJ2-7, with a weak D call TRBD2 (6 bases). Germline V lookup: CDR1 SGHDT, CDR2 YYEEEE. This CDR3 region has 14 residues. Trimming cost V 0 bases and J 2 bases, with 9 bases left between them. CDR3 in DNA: TGTGCCAGCAGCTTGGCGGGAGCGACCTACGAGCAGTACTTC. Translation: CASSLAGATYEQYF.

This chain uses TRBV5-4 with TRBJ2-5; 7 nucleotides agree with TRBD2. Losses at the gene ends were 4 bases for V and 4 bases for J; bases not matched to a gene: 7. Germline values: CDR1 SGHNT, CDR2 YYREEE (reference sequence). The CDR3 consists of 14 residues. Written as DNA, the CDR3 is TGTGCCAGCAGCCGCGGGAGTCGAGGAGAGACCCAGTACTTC. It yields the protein CASSRGSRGETQYF.

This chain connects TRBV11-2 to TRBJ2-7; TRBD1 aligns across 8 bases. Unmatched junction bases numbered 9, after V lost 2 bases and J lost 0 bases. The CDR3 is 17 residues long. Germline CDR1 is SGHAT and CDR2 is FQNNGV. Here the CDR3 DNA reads TGTGCCAGCAGCTTAAAGCCTGGGACAGGCCCCTCCTACGAGCAGTACTTC. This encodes CASSLKPGTGPSYEQYF.

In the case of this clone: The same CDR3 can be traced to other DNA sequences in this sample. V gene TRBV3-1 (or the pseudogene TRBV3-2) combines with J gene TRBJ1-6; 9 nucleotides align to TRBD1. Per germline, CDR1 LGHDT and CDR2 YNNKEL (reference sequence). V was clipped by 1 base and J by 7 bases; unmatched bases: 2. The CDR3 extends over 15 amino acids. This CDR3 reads CASSQGGQGNSPLHF. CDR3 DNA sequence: TGTGCCAGCAGCCAAGGGGGACAGGGAAATTCACCCCTCCACTTT.

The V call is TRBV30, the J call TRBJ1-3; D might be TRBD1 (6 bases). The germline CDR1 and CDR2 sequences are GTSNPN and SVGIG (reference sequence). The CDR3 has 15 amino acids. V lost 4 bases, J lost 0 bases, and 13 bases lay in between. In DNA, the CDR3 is TGTGCCTGGACCGCAGGGACAAGCTCTGGAAACACCATATATTTT. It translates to CAWTAGTSSGNTIYF. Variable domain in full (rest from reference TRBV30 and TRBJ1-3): SQTIHQWPATLVQPVGSPLSLECTVEGTSNPNLYWYRQAAGRGLQLLFYSVGIGQISSEVPQNLSASRPQDRQFILSSKKLLLSDSGFYLCAWTAGTSSGNTIYFGEGSWLTVV.

The CDR3, as DNA: TGTGCCAGCAGTGGTGGTGGAGCGGGAGGGCCCTGGAACAATGAGCAGTTCTTC. Translating gives CASSGGGAGGPWNNEQFF. The V gene is TRBV6-1, the J gene TRBJ2-1; 10 nucleotides align to TRBD2. Per germline, CDR1 MNHNS and CDR2 SASEGT. Trimming at V came to 4 bases and at J to 5 bases, leaving 14 bases not matched to a gene. This CDR3 has 18 amino acids.

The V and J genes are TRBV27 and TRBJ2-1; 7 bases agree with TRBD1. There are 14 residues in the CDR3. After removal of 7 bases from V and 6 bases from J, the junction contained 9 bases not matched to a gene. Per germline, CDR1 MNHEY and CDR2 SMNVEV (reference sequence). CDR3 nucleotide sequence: TGTGCCAGCAAGGTCGGGGCAGGGGGCAATGAGCAGTTCTTC. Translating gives CASKVGAGGNEQFF.

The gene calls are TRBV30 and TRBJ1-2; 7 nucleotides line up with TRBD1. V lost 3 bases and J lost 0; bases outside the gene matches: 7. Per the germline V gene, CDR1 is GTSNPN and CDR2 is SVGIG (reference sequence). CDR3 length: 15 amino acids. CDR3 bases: TGTGCCTGGAGGAGACAGGGTCAAGCTAACTATGGCTACACCTTC. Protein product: CAWRRQGQANYGYTF.

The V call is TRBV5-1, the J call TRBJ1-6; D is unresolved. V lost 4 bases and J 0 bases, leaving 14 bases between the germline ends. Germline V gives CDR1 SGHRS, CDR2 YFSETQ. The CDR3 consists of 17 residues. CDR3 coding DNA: TGCGCCAGCAGCCCCGGGTTTCCGGGCTCCTATAATTCACCCCTCCACTTT. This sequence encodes CASSPGFPGSYNSPLHF.

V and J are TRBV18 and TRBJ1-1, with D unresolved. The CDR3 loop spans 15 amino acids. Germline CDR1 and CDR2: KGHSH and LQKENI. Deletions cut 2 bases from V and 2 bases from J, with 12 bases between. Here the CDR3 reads CASSPNAQQNTEAFF. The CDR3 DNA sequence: TGTGCCAGCTCACCAAATGCACAGCAAAACACTGAAGCTTTCTTT.

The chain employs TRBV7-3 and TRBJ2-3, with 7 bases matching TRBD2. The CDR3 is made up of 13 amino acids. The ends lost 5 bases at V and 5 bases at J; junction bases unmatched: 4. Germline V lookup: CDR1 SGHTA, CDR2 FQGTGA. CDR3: CASSPGLEDTQYF. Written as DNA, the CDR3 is TGTGCCAGCAGCCCCGGACTAGAAGATACGCAGTATTTT.

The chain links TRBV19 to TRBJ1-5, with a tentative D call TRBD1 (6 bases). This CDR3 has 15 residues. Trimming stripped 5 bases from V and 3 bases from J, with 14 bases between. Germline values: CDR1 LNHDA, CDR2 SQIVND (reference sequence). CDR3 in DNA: TGTGCCAGTAGTCAAGGCCAGGGACACAATCAGCCCCAGCATTTT. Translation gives CASSQGQGHNQPQHF.

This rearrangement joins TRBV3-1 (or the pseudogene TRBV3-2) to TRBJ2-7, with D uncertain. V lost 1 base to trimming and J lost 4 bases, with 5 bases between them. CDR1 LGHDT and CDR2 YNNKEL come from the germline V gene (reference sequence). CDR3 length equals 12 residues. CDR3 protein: CASSQVNYEQYF. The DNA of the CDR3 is TGTGCCAGCAGCCAAGTCAATTACGAGCAGTACTTC.

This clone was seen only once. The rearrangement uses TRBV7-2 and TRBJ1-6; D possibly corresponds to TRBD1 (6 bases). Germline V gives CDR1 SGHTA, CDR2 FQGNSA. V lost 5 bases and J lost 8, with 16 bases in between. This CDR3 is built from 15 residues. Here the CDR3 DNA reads TGTGCCAGCAGCATAACACAGGGCCTGGATTCACCCCTCCACTTT. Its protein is CASSITQGLDSPLHF.

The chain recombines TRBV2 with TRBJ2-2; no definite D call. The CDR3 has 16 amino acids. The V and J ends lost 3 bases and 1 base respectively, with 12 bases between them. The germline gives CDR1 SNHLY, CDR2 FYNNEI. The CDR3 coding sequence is TGTGCCAGCAGTGACGAGCTGGTTAGGAACACCGGGGAGCTGTTTTTT. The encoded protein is CASSDELVRNTGELFF.